This is a list of T cell receptor beta chains from one sample in a study of a mutant IDH1 vaccine in newly diagnosed glioma. Their recognized antigens are unknown. Produced via immunoSEQ multiplex PCR; TCRdb's table is partial and in-frame only. The table includes 50,000 to 75,000 clones, roughly 68% detected once. The specimen comprised PBMCs, sampled from a glioma patient whose treatment included an IDH1 peptide vaccine. Source of these receptors: a middle-aged man with glioma. The CDR3 runs from the conserved cysteine through the conserved F or W. The order of the fields is V gene, J gene, D gene, clone size, CDR3 DNA, CDR3 protein. D genes are given only for firm matches. Where a row states a size, it is once, few, many or the class of an expanded clone; other rows omit it.

TRBV25-1	TRBJ1-1	-	-	TGTGCCAGCACCGGATGGGGCCGAGCTTTCTTT	CASTGWGRAFF
TRBV5-1	TRBJ1-1	-	few	TGCGCCAGCAGCTTGGGCCCCTCGGGGAGGAACACTGAAGCTTTCTTT	CASSLGPSGRNTEAFF
TRBV5-4	TRBJ1-1	-	few	TGTGCCAGCAGCTTAGGGCGGAACACTGAAGCTTTCTTT	CASSLGRNTEAFF
TRBV7-8	TRBJ1-2	-	-	TGTGCCAGCAGCTCATTGGGGTTGGACAGCCGGTATGGCTACACCTTC	CASSSLGLDSRYGYTF
TRBV4-1	TRBJ2-7	-	-	TGCGCCAGCAGCCAAGGGTCCGTTTACGAGCAGTACTTC	CASSQGSVYEQYF
TRBV6-5	TRBJ1-1	-	once	TGTGCCAGCAGTTCCCTCAGGGTAAACAGTGAAGCTTTCTTT	CASSSLRVNSEAFF
TRBV4-1	TRBJ1-5	-	few	TGCGCCAGCAGCCAATTACTTAGTAATCAGCCCCAGCATTTT	CASSQLLSNQPQHF
TRBV18	TRBJ1-1	-	few	TGTGCCAGCTCACCACAGACAGCGAACACTGAAGCTTTCTTT	CASSPQTANTEAFF
TRBV5-4	TRBJ1-1	-	-	TGTGCCAGCAGCTTGGGGCACGCGAACACTGAAGCTTTCTTT	CASSLGHANTEAFF
TRBV6-5	TRBJ1-1	-	-	TGTGCCAGCCGGCCCCAGGCAGCAAACACTGAAGCTTTCTTT	CASRPQAANTEAFF
TRBV4-3	TRBJ1-1	-	-	TGCGCCAGCAGCCAAGGTGAGGCAGGAGAGATCAAGTTT	CASSQGEAGEIKF
TRBV29-1	TRBJ1-1	TRBD1	-	TGCAGCGGCAGGGGAGGGGGACAGGAAGCTTTCTTT	CSGRGGGQEAFF
TRBV19	TRBJ1-2	TRBD1	-	TGTGCCAGTAGTTCAAACCACGGGACAGCTTATGGCTACACCTTC	CASSSNHGTAYGYTF
TRBV6-5	TRBJ1-5	-	-	TGTGCCAGCAGACAGACAGTCGTTAGCAATCAGCCCCAGCATTTT	CASRQTVVSNQPQHF
TRBV29-1	TRBJ1-1	-	-	TGCAGCGTTTGGACCGCGAACACTGAAGCTTTCTTT	CSVWTANTEAFF
TRBV2	TRBJ2-2	TRBD2	few	TGTGCCAGCAGTGACAGGTCGGGGGGAACCGGGGAGCTGTTTTTT	CASSDRSGGTGELFF
TRBV28	TRBJ2-7	-	few	TGTGCCAGCCAGGGATGGGATGTCGAGCAGTACTTC	CASQGWDVEQYF
TRBV4-1	TRBJ1-2	-	-	TGCGCCAGCAGCCAAGAGGGGGCTTATGGCTACACCTTC	CASSQEGAYGYTF
TRBV10-3	TRBJ2-3	TRBD2	-	TGTGCCATCAGTGGGAGACTAGCGGGGGGCTCAGATACGCAGTATTTT	CAISGRLAGGSDTQYF
TRBV6-1	TRBJ1-1	TRBD1	-	TGTGCCAGCAGGGAGACAGGGGGCCGAACTGAAGCTTTCTTT	CASRETGGRTEAFF
TRBV30	TRBJ2-7	-	few	TGTGCCTGGAGTGCGTCTTACGAGCAGTACTTC	CAWSASYEQYF
TRBV27	TRBJ1-2	-	-	TGTGCCAGCAGTTTTGCGGCACGGGCACACTATGGCTACACCTTC	CASSFAARAHYGYTF
TRBV11-2	TRBJ2-3	-	-	TGTGCCAGCAGTCGGACAGCCACAGATACGCAGTATTTT	CASSRTATDTQYF
TRBV10-3	TRBJ1-3	-	-	TGTGCCATCAGTGTCGGAGTAGGTGGAAACACCATATATTTT	CAISVGVGGNTIYF
TRBV13	TRBJ2-2	-	-	TGTGCCAGCAGCTTCGGTCTGGGTGAGGGCGGGGAGCTGTTTTTT	CASSFGLGEGGELFF
TRBV27	TRBJ2-1	TRBD2	-	TGTGCCAGCAGTTTAGCGGGGAGGGAGTTCTTC	CASSLAGREFF
TRBV6-5	TRBJ2-1	-	-	TGTGCCAGCAGTTACTCAGGGCAATACTACAATGAGCAGTTCTTC	CASSYSGQYYNEQFF
TRBV4-3	TRBJ1-2	-	-	TGCGCCAGCAGCCAAGGTACAGCGAACTATGGCTACACCTTC	CASSQGTANYGYTF
TRBV7-2	TRBJ2-2	-	-	TGTGCCAGCAGCCCGCGCGGGGTCGGCACCGGGGAGCTGTTTTTT	CASSPRGVGTGELFF
TRBV10-2	TRBJ1-5	-	-	TGCGCCAGCAGTGAACGGCCCTGGGTGGAGCCCCAGCATTTT	CASSERPWVEPQHF
TRBV13	TRBJ1-1	-	-	TGTGCCAGCAGCCGGGGAGAGAACACTGAAGCTTTCTTT	CASSRGENTEAFF
TRBV10-3	TRBJ1-2	TRBD1	-	TGTGCCATCAACGACAGGGCCGAAGATGGCTACACCTTC	CAINDRAEDGYTF
TRBV7-6	TRBJ2-6	-	-	TGTGCCAGCAGCTTAGATCTGGGAACTGGGGCCAACGTCCTGACTTTC	CASSLDLGTGANVLTF
TRBV30	TRBJ1-1	-	-	TGTGCCTGGAGTAGAGGGGGAAGGGGTAACACTGAAGCTTTCTTT	CAWSRGGRGNTEAFF
TRBV7-8	TRBJ1-3	-	-	TGTGCCAGCAGCTTGATGGGGGGAAACACCATATATTTT	CASSLMGGNTIYF
TRBV5-1	TRBJ2-5	-	few	TGCGCCAGCAGCTCCCAAGAGACCCAGTACTTC	CASSSQETQYF
TRBV29-1	TRBJ2-3	-	-	TGCAGCGTTGGAGAAGATACGCAGTATTTT	CSVGEDTQYF
TRBV7-9	TRBJ2-7	-	-	TGTGCCAGCAGCTTAGACGTGACCTACGAGCAGTACTTC	CASSLDVTYEQYF
TRBV14	TRBJ1-2	-	-	TGTGCCAGCAGCCAAGCCCATACTTATGGCTACACCTTC	CASSQAHTYGYTF
TRBV4-1	TRBJ1-2	-	-	TGCGCCAGCAGCCAACCATCGGGACCGCAGAGACTCTATGGCTACACCTTC	CASSQPSGPQRLYGYTF
TRBV30	TRBJ1-1	-	medium-sized	TGTGCCTGGAATATGAACACTGAAGCTTTCTTT	CAWNMNTEAFF
TRBV6-1	TRBJ1-2	-	few	TGTGCCAGCAGTGAAATAGGTCAGCTCTATGGCTACACCTTC	CASSEIGQLYGYTF
TRBV27	TRBJ1-5	-	-	TGTGCCAGCAGTTTATCAGGGACATGGCAGCCCCAGCATTTT	CASSLSGTWQPQHF
TRBV19	TRBJ1-2	-	-	TGTGCCAGTACCCAAAGCGGGACCGCGTATGGCTACACCTTC	CASTQSGTAYGYTF
TRBV7-9	TRBJ2-1	-	medium-sized	TGTGCCAGCAGCTCCCGGTACAATGAGCAGTTCTTC	CASSSRYNEQFF
TRBV18	TRBJ2-1	-	few	TGTGCCAGCTCACCACCGGGCAGGGCCCCCTACAATGAGCAGTTCTTC	CASSPPGRAPYNEQFF
TRBV28	TRBJ1-6	-	-	TGTGCCAGCAGTTTATCCTCACCCCTCCACTTT	CASSLSSPLHF
TRBV19	TRBJ2-2	-	-	TGTGCCACCCAGGGCAGGACCGGGGAGCTGTTTTTT	CATQGRTGELFF
TRBV30	TRBJ1-5	-	-	TGTGCCTGGAGTCAACGGGGGGACCTAAATCAGCCCCAGCATTTT	CAWSQRGDLNQPQHF
TRBV18	TRBJ1-1	-	few	TGTGCCAGCTCACCACCTCCGACTTTGAACACTGAAGCTTTCTTT	CASSPPPTLNTEAFF
TRBV15	TRBJ2-5	TRBD1	-	TGTGCCACCAAGACCGACAGGGGGCTTGGAGAGACCCAGTACTTC	CATKTDRGLGETQYF
TRBV9	TRBJ2-1	-	-	TGTGCCAGCAGCCTGACAGATTACAATGAGCAGTTCTTC	CASSLTDYNEQFF
TRBV6-5	TRBJ2-7	-	-	TGTGCCAGCAGTTACTCTGAAGGGGGATACTACGAGCAGTACTTC	CASSYSEGGYYEQYF
TRBV5-1	TRBJ2-3	-	-	TGCGCCAGCAGCTTAGGCCAGAGCACAGATACGCAGTATTTT	CASSLGQSTDTQYF
TRBV4-1	TRBJ1-4	TRBD1	-	TGCGCCAGCAGCCAAGATCCAGGGGGAGGGGAAAAACTGTTTTTT	CASSQDPGGGEKLFF
TRBV27	TRBJ2-5	-	-	TGTGCCAGCAGTGGGAATGTCCAAGAGACCCAGTACTTC	CASSGNVQETQYF
TRBV6-5	TRBJ1-2	-	-	TGTGCCAGCAGTTACCTGGACAGTCCCGGACATGGCTACACCTTC	CASSYLDSPGHGYTF
TRBV5-6	TRBJ2-3	-	-	TGTGCCAGCAGTAAGTCGACCTCACCGCTTCGGTATTTT	CASSKSTSPLRYF
TRBV9	TRBJ1-2	-	-	TGTGCCAGCAGCCCAGGACACCAAATAGCAGGCTACACCTTC	CASSPGHQIAGYTF
TRBV7-9	TRBJ1-1	TRBD1	few	TGTGCCAGCAGCGCGGACAGGTTTACTGAAGCTTTCTTT	CASSADRFTEAFF